The clone carrying this T cell receptor (beta chain) was seen only a few times. The antigen remains undetermined. This sample is part of a study of naive and memory T cell subsets. Regarding the study as a whole: Each distinct alpha or beta sequence counts as one clonotype. Especially in CD8 cells, naive repertoires contained a few larger clonotypes, possibly CD45RA-re-expressing memory cells. Activation and differentiation may alter RNA-based TCR counts.

CDR1 and CDR2 (germline): SGDLS, YYNGEE. The CDR3 is 14 residues long. V lost 0 bases and J lost 4, with 10 bases in between. Both TRBC1 and TRBC2 were covered by a beta constant-region primer of two equimolar oligonucleotides. Four rounds of PCR amplified the ligated cDNA using nested alpha and beta constant-region primers plus SP2. Each CDR3 protein is one row after TCRdb ran MiXCR on the UMI-ligation and nested PCR reads. The table shows 90,000 to 120,000 distinct CDR3 sequences, with more than 12% occurring only once. This receptor was obtained from a human donor in good health. The material sequenced was naive CD8+ T cells from blood. This chain links TRBV9 with TRBJ1-1; possible D gene TRBD1, 6 bases. The chain's CDR3 is CASSVEGGGTEAFF. The CDR3 DNA is TGTGCCAGCAGCGTAGAGGGGGGCGGCACTGAAGCTTTCTTT.